The 9 T cell receptor beta chains listed next were all sequenced from one sample in a study of neurological immune-mediated disorders (dated by TCRdb to the late 2010s). The sample's time point label, decoded: technical triplicate 3. The library was prepared using 5' RACE. The reads were generated on an Illumina HiSeq 2500. Starting from the raw public reads, TCRdb applied fastp trimming at Q25, assembled clones with MiXCR and retained in-frame beta chains. Identical CDR3 proteins give one entry, which carries the most common genes and DNA. This sample is represented by approximately 28,000 distinct CDR3 sequences; about a sixth of them were singletons. The ten biggest clones cover about 4.9% of the sample. Sequenced material: CD4+ T cells from blood. Receptors were obtained from a female donor with HTLV-1-associated myelopathy (HAM/TSP).

Concerning this clonotype itself: Sequence at one end of the junction differs from germline and may be a read error. This chain links TRBV3-1 with TRBJ2-7; TRBD1 aligns across 7 bases. The CDR3 runs to 13 residues. Germline V lookup: CDR1 LGHDT, CDR2 YNNKEL (reference sequence). CDR3 amino acids: CASSQANRGDQYF. Here the CDR3 DNA reads TGTGCCAGCAGTCAAGCGAACAGGGGCGATCAGTACTTC.

The chain joins TRBV7-2 to TRBJ2-7, with a weak D call TRBD2 (6 bases). The V and J ends lost 5 bases and 3 bases respectively, with 14 bases between them. Per germline, CDR1 SGHTA and CDR2 FQGNSA. The CDR3 is made up of 14 amino acids. The CDR3 sequence: CASSVQGLFYEQYF. The CDR3 coding sequence is TGTGCCAGCAGCGTCCAGGGACTCTTCTACGAGCAGTACTTC. The complete variable domain, with remaining parts taken from reference TRBV7-2 and TRBJ2-7, reads GAGVSQSPSNKVTEKGKDVELRCDPISGHTALYWYRQSLGQGLEFLIYFQGNSAPDKSGLPSDRFSAERTGGSVSTLTIQRTQQEDSAVYLCASSVQGLFYEQYFGPGTRLTVT.

This clonotype was seen at least ten times. The V gene is TRBV12-3 or TRBV12-4, the J gene TRBJ2-4; the D call may be TRBD1 or TRBD2 (5 bases each). The CDR3 consists of 14 residues. Trimming stripped 3 bases from V and 4 bases from J, with 10 bases between. For the CDR3, the DNA is TGTGCCAGCAGTTTTTGGGACCTTAAAAACATTCAGTACTTC. This codes for CASSFWDLKNIQYF.

The chain couples TRBV30 to TRBJ2-7; 7 nucleotides line up with TRBD2. The CDR3 consists of 14 residues. V was pared by 4 bases and J by 0 bases, with 6 bases of the junction left unmatched. The V gene's germline CDR1 is GTSNPN and CDR2 SVGIG (reference sequence). CDR3 sequence reads: CAWNSGGSSYEQYF. The CDR3 DNA follows: TGTGCCTGGAACTCCGGGGGGAGCTCCTACGAGCAGTACTTC.

This clonotype counts as medium-sized (0.01 to 0.1%). This chain connects TRBV24-1 to TRBJ2-1, with 8 bases identical to TRBD2. This CDR3 has 15 amino acids. The germline V gene encodes CDR1 KGHDR and CDR2 SFDVKD. V shed 3 bases and J 7 bases; nucleotides not matched to a gene: 7. CDR3 in amino acids: CATSDRGGARNEQFF. The CDR3 DNA is TGTGCCACCAGTGATCGGGGGGGGGCCAGGAATGAGCAGTTCTTC.

The chain couples TRBV5-1 to TRBJ1-5; no clear D gene. The V end was cut by 0 bases, the J end by 4 bases, with 5 bases between. The CDR3 has 13 amino acids. Per the germline V gene, CDR1 is SGHRS and CDR2 is YFSETQ. Here the CDR3 reads CASSLGQNQPQHF. The CDR3 coding sequence is TGCGCCAGCAGCTTGGGACAAAATCAGCCCCAGCATTTT.

This clonotype rates as medium-sized. V usage is TRBV7-6 and J usage is TRBJ1-4; 9 bases agree with TRBD1. The CDR3 loop spans 15 amino acids. V lost 4 bases to trimming and J lost 4 bases; unmatched junction nucleotides: 4. In germline, CDR1 is SGHVS, CDR2 FNYEAQ. The CDR3 bases are TGTGCCAGCAGCTCCGGGACAGGGATTAATGAAAAACTGTTTTTT. This codes for CASSSGTGINEKLFF.

This clonotype was counted at least ten times. V is TRBV7-2 and J is TRBJ2-1; TRBD2 matches 9 bases. This CDR3 is 15 amino acids long. Germline V gives CDR1 SGHTA, CDR2 FQGNSA. The V and J ends lost 3 bases and 4 bases, in that order; junction bases with no gene match: 4. The CDR3 region has the DNA TGTGCCAGCAGCTTGATAGCGGGAGAATACAATGAGCAGTTCTTC. Translated: CASSLIAGEYNEQFF.

As for this clonotype: The DNA is left out, because the CDR3 cannot be placed on it with certainty; the CDR3 is given as TCRdb lists it. The rearrangement uses TRBV5-1 and TRBJ1-1; TRBD1 reflects the table's D call only, with no check against the DNA. The CDR3 is 19 amino acids long, termini counted. Looked up from germline, CDR1 is SGHRS and CDR2 is YFSETQ. The CDR3 is CASSFYICSPHQGVAEAFF.